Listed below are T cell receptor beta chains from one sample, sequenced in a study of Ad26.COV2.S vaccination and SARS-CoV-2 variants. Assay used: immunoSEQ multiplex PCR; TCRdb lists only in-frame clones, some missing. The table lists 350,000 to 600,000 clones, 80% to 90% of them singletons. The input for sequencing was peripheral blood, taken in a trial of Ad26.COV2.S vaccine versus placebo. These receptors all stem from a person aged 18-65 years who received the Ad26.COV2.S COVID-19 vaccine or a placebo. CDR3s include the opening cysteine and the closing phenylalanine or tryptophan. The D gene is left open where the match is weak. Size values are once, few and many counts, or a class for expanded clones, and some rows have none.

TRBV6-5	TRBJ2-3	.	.	CASSRRPDRTDTQYF	TGTGCCAGCAGTCGGCGCCCCGACCGCACAGATACGCAGTATTTT
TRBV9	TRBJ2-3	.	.	CASSVKMEGGPDTQYF	TGTGCCAGCAGCGTTAAGATGGAGGGAGGCCCAGATACGCAGTATTTT
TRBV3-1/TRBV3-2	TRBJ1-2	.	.	CASSQLSGGYTF	TGTGCCAGCAGCCAACTGAGCGGGGGCTACACCTTC
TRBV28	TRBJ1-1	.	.	CASSSEVGVNTEAFF	TGTGCCAGCAGTTCCGAAGTGGGGGTAAACACTGAAGCTTTCTTT
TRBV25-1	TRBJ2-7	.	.	CASSGKGMTYEQYF	TGTGCCAGCAGCGGCAAGGGCATGACCTACGAGCAGTACTTC
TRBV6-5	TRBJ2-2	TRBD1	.	CASSRMTGGAGELFF	TGTGCCAGCAGCCGGATGACAGGGGGGGCCGGGGAGCTGTTTTTT
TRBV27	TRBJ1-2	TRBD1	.	CASSPGTGLDGYTF	TGTGCCAGCAGTCCAGGGACAGGGTTAGATGGCTACACCTTC
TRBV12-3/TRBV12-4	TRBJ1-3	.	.	CASSSEGNTIYF	TGTGCCAGCAGTTCCGAGGGAAACACCATATATTTT
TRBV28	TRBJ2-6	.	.	CASSYSGANVLTF	TGTGCCAGCAGTTATTCTGGGGCCAACGTCCTGACTTTC
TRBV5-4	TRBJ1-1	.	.	CASSLASTEAFF	TGTGCCAGCAGCTTGGCGAGCACTGAAGCTTTCTTT
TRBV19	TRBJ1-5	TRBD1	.	CASNIQTGAIYQPQHF	TGTGCCAGTAATATACAGACAGGGGCAATCTATCAGCCCCAGCATTTT
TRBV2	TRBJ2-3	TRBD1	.	CATLEGGPWDTQYF	TGTGCCACCTTAGAAGGGGGCCCGTGGGATACGCAGTATTTT
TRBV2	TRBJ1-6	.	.	CASRVVLNSPLHF	TGTGCCAGCAGGGTGGTCCTTAATTCACCCCTCCACTTT
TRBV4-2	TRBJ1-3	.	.	CASSPRRGLSSGNTIYF	TGTGCCAGCAGCCCCCGAAGGGGTCTTAGCTCTGGAAACACCATATATTTT
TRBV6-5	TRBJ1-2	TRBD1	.	CASSYDREGLYGYTF	TGTGCCAGCAGTTATGACAGGGAAGGTCTTTATGGCTACACCTTC
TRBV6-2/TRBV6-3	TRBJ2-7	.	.	CASSHTPLPSPYEQYF	TGTGCCAGCAGCCACACGCCCCTACCTTCTCCCTACGAGCAGTACTTC
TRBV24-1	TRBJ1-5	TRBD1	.	CATSDGTGSVYQPQHF	TGTGCCACCAGTGATGGGACAGGTTCGGTTTACCAGCCCCAGCATTTT
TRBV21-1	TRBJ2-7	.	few	CASSQGAPSWCWRDPNYEQYF	TGTGCCAGCAGTCAGGGGGCACCCTCTTGGTGCTGGAGGGATCCGAACTACGAGCAGTACTTC
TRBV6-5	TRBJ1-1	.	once	CASRETGGTEAFF	TGTGCCAGCCGAGAGACCGGTGGCACTGAAGCTTTCTTT
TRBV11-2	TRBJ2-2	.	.	CASSLFRGRSTGELFF	TGTGCCAGCAGCTTATTTCGGGGGAGGAGCACCGGGGAGCTGTTTTTT
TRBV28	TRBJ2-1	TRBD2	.	CASSDGLATRNEQFF	TGTGCCAGCAGTGACGGACTAGCGACGCGCAATGAGCAGTTCTTC
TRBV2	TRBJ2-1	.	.	CASLGLPGEQFF	TGTGCCAGTCTAGGACTCCCGGGGGAGCAGTTCTTC
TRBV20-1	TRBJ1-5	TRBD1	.	CSASMATGGNNQPQHF	TGCAGTGCTAGTATGGCGACAGGGGGCAACAATCAGCCCCAGCATTTT
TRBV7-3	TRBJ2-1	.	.	CASSEDPTVYNEQFF	TGTGCCAGCAGCGAGGACCCGACCGTCTACAATGAGCAGTTCTTC
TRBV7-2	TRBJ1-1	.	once	CASSRQGIGTEAFF	TGTGCCAGCAGCCGTCAGGGTATAGGCACTGAAGCTTTCTTT
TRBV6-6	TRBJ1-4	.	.	CASRPKGSGEKLFF	TGTGCCAGCAGGCCTAAAGGGTCCGGGGAAAAACTGTTTTTT
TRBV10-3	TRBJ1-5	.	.	CAISENGGGQPQHF	TGTGCCATCAGTGAGAATGGTGGGGGCCAGCCCCAGCATTTT
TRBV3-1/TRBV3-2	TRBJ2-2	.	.	CASSFNTGELFF	TGTGCCAGCAGCTTTAACACCGGGGAGCTGTTTTTT
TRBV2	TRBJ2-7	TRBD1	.	CASSVGTADEQYF	TGTGCCAGCAGTGTGGGGACAGCTGACGAGCAGTACTTC
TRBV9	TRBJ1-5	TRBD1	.	CASSPQGGSNQPQHF	TGTGCCAGCAGCCCCCAGGGGGGTAGCAATCAGCCCCAGCATTTT
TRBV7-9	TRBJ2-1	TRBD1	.	CASSSDPQGNEQFF	TGTGCCAGCAGCTCCGACCCACAGGGGAATGAGCAGTTCTTC
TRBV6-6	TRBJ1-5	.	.	CASSLKSQDSNQPQHF	TGTGCCAGCAGTCTAAAATCGCAGGATAGCAATCAGCCCCAGCATTTT
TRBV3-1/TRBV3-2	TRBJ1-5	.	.	CASSQGQDDSNQPQHF	TGTGCCAGCAGCCAAGGACAGGACGATAGCAATCAGCCCCAGCATTTT
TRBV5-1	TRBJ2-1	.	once	CASSLAGDVGWVSGYNEQFF	TGCGCCAGCAGCTTGGCGGGAGACGTGGGATGGGTGTCTGGGTACAATGAGCAGTTCTTC
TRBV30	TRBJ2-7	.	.	CAWSPFTIPGPGDYEQYF	TGTGCCTGGAGCCCCTTCACGATCCCGGGACCAGGAGACTACGAGCAGTACTTC
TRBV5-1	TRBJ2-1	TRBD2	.	CASRVLASAWTEQFF	TGCGCCAGCAGGGTACTAGCGTCTGCGTGGACTGAGCAGTTCTTC
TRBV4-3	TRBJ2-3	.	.	CASSQDLSADTQYF	TGCGCCAGCAGCCAAGATCTATCGGCAGATACGCAGTATTTT
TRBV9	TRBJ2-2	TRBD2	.	CASSGGLAGAGELFF	TGTGCCAGCAGCGGGGGACTAGCGGGAGCCGGGGAGCTGTTTTTT
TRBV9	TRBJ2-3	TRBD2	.	CASSETAGVGTDTQYF	TGTGCCAGCAGTGAGACAGCGGGAGTTGGCACAGATACGCAGTATTTT
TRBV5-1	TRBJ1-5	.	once	CASSLDPSNQPQHF	TGCGCCAGCAGCTTGGACCCTAGCAATCAGCCCCAGCATTTT
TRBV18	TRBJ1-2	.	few	CASSPGTDDGYTF	TGTGCCAGCTCACCCGGGACTGATGATGGCTACACCTTC
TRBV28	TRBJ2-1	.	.	CASLGQGKRGTYNEQFF	TGTGCCAGCCTCGGGCAGGGGAAGAGGGGCACCTACAATGAGCAGTTCTTC
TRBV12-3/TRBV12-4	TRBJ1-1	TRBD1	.	CASRQTGHTEAFF	TGTGCCAGCAGGCAGACAGGGCACACTGAAGCTTTCTTT
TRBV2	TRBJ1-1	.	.	CASGDNMNTEAFF	TGTGCCAGCGGAGACAACATGAACACTGAAGCTTTCTTT
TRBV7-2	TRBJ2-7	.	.	CASSLAGADWDEQYF	TGTGCCAGCAGCTTAGCAGGGGCCGATTGGGACGAGCAGTACTTC
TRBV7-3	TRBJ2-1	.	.	CASSLSSYNEQFF	TGTGCCAGCAGCTTAAGCTCCTACAATGAGCAGTTCTTC
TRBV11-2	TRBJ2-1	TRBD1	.	CASSSTGVNEQFF	TGTGCCAGCAGCTCCACAGGGGTCAATGAGCAGTTCTTC
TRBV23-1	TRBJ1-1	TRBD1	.	CASNTGQGHQNTEAFF	TGCGCCAGCAACACAGGACAGGGGCATCAGAACACTGAAGCTTTCTTT
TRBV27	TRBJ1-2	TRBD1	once	CASSPTGTKRSTF	TGTGCCAGCAGTCCGACAGGGACGAAACGATCCACCTTC
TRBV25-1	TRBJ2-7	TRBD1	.	CASAGTVYYEQYF	TGTGCCAGCGCCGGGACAGTTTACTACGAGCAGTACTTC
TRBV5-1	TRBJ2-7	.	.	CASSLEGYEQYF	TGCGCCAGCAGCTTGGAAGGATACGAGCAGTACTTC
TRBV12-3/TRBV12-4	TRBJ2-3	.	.	CASHLADTQYF	TGTGCCAGCCACCTAGCAGATACGCAGTATTTT
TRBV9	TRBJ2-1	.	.	CASSVVHNEQFF	TGTGCCAGCAGCGTAGTACACAATGAGCAGTTCTTC